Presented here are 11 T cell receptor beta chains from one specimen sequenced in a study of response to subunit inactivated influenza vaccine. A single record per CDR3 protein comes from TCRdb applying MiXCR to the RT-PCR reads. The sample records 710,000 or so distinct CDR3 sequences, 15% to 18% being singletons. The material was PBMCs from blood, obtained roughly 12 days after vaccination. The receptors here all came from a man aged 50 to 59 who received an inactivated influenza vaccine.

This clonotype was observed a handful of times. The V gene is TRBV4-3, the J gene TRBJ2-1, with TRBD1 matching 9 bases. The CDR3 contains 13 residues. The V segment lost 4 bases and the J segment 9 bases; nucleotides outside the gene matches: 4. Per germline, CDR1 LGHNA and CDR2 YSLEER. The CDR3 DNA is TGCGCCAGCAGCCCCAACAGGGGGCGTGAGCAGTTCTTC. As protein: CASSPNRGREQFF.

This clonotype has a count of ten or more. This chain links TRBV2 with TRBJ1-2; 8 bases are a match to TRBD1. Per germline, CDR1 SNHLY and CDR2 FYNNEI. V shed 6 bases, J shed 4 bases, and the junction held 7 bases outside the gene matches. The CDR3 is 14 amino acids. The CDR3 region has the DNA TGTGCCAGCAGGATGGGACAGGCGACCTATGGCTACACCTTC. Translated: CASRMGQATYGYTF.

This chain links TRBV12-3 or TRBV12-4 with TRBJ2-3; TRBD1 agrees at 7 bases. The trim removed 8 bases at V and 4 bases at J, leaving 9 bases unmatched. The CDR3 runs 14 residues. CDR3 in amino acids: CASAVTGVPDTQYF. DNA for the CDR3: TGTGCCAGCGCAGTCACAGGGGTTCCAGATACGCAGTATTTT.

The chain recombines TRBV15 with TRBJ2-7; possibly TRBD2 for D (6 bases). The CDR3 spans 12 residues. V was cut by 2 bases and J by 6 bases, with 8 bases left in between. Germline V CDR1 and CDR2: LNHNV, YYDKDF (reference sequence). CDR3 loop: CATSRSSAEQYF. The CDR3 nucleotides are TGTGCCACCAGCAGATCTAGCGCCGAGCAGTACTTC.

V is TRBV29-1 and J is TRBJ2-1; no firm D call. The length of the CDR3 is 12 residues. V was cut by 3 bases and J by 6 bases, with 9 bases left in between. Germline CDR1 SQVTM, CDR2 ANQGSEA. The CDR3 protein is CSVDWGANEQFF. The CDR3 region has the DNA TGCAGCGTTGACTGGGGTGCCAATGAGCAGTTCTTC.

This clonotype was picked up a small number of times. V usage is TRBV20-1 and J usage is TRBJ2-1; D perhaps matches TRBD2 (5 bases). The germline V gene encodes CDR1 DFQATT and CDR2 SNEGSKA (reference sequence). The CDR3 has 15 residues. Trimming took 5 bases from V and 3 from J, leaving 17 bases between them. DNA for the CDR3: TGCAGTGCTCGCGGGCACCTGGGGTTCTACAATGAGCAGTTCTTC. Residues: CSARGHLGFYNEQFF.

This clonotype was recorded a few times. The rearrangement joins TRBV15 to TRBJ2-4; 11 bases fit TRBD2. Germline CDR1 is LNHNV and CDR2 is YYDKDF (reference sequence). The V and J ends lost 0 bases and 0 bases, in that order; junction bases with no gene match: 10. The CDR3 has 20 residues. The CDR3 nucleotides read TGTGCCACCAGCAGAGATCTGCTAGCGGGGGGTTCCCTAGCCAAAAACATTCAGTACTTC. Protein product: CATSRDLLAGGSLAKNIQYF. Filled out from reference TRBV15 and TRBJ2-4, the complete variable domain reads DAMVIQNPRYQVTQFGKPVTLSCSQTLNHNVMYWYQQKSSQAPKLLFHYYDKDFNNEADTPDNFQSRRPNTSFCFLDIRSPGLGDTAMYLCATSRDLLAGGSLAKNIQYFGAGTRLSVL.

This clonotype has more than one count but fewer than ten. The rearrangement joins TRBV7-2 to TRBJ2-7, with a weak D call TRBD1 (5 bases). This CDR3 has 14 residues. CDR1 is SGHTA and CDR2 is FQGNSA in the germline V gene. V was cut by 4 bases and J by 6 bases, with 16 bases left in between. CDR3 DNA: TGTGCCAGCAGCTCAGGGTCTCACCCTGCCGAGCAGTACTTC. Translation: CASSSGSHPAEQYF.

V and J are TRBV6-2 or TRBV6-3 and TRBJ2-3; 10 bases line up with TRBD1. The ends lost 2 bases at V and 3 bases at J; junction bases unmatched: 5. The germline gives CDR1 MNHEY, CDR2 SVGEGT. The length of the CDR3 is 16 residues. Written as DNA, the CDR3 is TGTGCCAGCAGTTACGGACAGGGGGTAATGACAGATACGCAGTATTTT. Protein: CASSYGQGVMTDTQYF.

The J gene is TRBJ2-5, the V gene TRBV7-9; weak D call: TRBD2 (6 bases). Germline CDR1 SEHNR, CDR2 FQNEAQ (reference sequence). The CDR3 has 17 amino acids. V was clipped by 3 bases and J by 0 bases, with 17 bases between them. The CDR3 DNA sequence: TGTGCCAGCAGCTTGGAGGGAAAGGGACGATACCAAGAGACCCAGTACTTC. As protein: CASSLEGKGRYQETQYF. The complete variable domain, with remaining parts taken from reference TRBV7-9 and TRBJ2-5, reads DTGVSQNPRHKITKRGQNVTFRCDPISEHNRLYWYRQTLGQGPEFLTYFQNEAQLEKSRLLSDRFSAERPKGSFSTLEIQRTEQGDSAMYLCASSLEGKGRYQETQYFGPGTRLLVL.

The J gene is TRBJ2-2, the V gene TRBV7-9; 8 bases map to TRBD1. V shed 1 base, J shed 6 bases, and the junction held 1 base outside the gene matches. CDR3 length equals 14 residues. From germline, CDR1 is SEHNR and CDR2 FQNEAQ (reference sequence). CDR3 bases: TGTGCCAGCAGCTTAGGGACAGGGCCCGGGGAGCTGTTTTTT. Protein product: CASSLGTGPGELFF.